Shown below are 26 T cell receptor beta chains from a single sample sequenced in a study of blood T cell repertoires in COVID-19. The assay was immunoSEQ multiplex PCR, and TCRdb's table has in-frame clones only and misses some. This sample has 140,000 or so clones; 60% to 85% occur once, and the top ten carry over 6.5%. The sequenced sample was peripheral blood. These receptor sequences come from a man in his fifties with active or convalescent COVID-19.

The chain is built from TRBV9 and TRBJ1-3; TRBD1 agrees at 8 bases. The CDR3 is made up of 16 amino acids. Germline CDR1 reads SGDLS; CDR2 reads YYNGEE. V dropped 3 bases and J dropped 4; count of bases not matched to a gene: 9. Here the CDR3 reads CASSADSGGAGNTIYF. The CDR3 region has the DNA TGTGCCAGCAGCGCCGACTCAGGGGGCGCCGGAAACACCATATATTTT. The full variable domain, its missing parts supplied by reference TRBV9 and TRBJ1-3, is DSGVTQTPKHLITATGQRVTLRCSPRSGDLSVYWYQQSLDQGLQFLIQYYNGEERAKGNILERFSAQQFPDLHSELNLSSLELGDSALYFCASSADSGGAGNTIYFGEGSWLTVV.

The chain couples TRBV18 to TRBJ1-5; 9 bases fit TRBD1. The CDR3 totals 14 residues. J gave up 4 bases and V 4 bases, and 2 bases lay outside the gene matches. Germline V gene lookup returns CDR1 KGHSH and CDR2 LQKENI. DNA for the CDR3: TGTGCCAGCTCACAACAGGGGGCAAATCAGCCCCAGCATTTT. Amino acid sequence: CASSQQGANQPQHF.

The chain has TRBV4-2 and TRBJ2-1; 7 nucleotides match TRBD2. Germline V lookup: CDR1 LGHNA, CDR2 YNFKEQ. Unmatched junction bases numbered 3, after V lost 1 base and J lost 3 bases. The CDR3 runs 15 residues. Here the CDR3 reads CASSQAERGYNEQFF. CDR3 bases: TGTGCCAGCAGCCAAGCCGAGCGGGGCTACAATGAGCAGTTCTTC.

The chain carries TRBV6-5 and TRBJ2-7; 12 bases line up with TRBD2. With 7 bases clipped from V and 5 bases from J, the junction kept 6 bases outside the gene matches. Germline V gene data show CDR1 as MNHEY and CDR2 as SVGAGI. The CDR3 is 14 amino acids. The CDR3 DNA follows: TGTGCCAGCAAATGGACTAGCGGGATCGACGAGCAGTACTTC. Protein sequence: CASKWTSGIDEQYF.

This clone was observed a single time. For the CDR3, the DNA is TGCAGCGCGGTGGGGGGGGTTGGCTATGGCTACACCTTC. This encodes CSAVGGVGYGYTF. The genes are TRBV29-1 and TRBJ1-2, with D possibly TRBD1 on 5 matching bases. There are 13 residues in the CDR3. Trimming removed 7 bases from V and 4 bases from J, with 16 bases in between. CDR1 SQVTM and CDR2 ANQGSEA come from the germline V gene.

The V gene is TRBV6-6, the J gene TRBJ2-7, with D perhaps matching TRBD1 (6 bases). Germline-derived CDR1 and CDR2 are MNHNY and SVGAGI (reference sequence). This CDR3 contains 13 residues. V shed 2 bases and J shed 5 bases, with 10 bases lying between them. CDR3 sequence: CASSYLQGHEQYF. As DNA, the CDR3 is TGTGCCAGCAGTTACCTACAGGGTCACGAGCAGTACTTC.

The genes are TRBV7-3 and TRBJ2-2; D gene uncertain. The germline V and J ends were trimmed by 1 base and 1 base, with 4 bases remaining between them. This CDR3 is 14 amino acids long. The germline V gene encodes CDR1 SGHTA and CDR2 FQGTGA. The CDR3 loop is CASSLIQNTGELFF. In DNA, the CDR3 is TGTGCCAGCAGCTTAATCCAGAACACCGGGGAGCTGTTTTTT. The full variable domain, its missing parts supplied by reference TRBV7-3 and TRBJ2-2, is GAGVSQTPSNKVTEKGKYVELRCDPISGHTALYWYRQSLGQGPEFLIYFQGTGAADDSGLPNDRFFAVRPEGSVSTLKIQRTERGDSAVYLCASSLIQNTGELFFGEGSRLTVL.

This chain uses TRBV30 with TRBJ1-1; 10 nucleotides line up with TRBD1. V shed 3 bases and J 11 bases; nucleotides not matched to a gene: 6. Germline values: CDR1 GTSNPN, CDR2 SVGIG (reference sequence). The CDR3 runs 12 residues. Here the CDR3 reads CAWRKDRGDAFF. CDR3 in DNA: TGTGCCTGGAGGAAGGACAGGGGGGATGCTTTCTTT.

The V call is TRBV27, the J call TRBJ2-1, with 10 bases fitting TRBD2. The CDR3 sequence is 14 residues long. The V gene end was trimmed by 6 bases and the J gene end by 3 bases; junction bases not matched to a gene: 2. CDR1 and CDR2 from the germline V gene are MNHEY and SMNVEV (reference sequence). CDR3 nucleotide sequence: TGTGCCAGCAGCCTAGCGGGAGTCTACAATGAGCAGTTCTTC. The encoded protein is CASSLAGVYNEQFF.

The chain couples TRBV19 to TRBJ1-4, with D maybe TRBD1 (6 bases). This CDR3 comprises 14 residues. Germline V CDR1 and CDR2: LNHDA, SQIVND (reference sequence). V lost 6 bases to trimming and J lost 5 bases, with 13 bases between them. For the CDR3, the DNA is TGTGCCAGTAGGAAGGGGGTGGAAAATGAAAAACTGTTTTTT. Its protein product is CASRKGVENEKLFF.

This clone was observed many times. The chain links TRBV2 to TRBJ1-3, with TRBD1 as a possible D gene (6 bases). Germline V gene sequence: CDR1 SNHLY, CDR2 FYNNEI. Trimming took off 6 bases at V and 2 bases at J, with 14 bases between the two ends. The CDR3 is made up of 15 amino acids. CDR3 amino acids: CASSSDSGTGNTIYF. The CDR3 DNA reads TGTGCCAGCAGCTCGGACAGCGGTACTGGAAACACCATATATTTT.

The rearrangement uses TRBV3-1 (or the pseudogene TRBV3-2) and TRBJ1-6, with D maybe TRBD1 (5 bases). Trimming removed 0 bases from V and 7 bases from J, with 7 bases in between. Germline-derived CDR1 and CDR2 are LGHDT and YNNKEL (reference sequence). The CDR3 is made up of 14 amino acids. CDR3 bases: TGTGCCAGCAGCCAAGATCGACAGAATTCACCCCTCCACTTT. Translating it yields CASSQDRQNSPLHF.

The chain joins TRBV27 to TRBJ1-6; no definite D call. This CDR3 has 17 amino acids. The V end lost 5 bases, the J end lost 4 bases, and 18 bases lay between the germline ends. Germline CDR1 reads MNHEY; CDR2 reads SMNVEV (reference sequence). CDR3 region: CASSLEWGGWYNSPLHF. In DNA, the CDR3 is TGTGCCAGCAGTCTCGAGTGGGGAGGATGGTATAATTCACCCCTCCACTTT.

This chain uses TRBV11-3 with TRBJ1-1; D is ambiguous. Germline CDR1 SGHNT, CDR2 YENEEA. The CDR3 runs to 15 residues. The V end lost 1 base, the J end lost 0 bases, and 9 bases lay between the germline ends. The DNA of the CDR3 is TGTGCCAGCAGCTTAGGGGGAGAATTGAACACTGAAGCTTTCTTT. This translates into CASSLGGELNTEAFF. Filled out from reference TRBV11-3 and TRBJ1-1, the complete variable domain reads EAGVVQSPRYKIIEKKQPVAFWCNPISGHNTLYWYLQNLGQGPELLIRYENEEAVDDSQLPKDRFSAERLKGVDSTLKIQPAELGDSAVYLCASSLGGELNTEAFFGQGTRLTVV.

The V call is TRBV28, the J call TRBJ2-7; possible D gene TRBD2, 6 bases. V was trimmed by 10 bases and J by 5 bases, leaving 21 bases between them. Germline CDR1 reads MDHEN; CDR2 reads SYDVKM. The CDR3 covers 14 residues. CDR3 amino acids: CATWPGLISDEQYF. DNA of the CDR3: TGTGCCACTTGGCCGGGACTTATAAGTGACGAGCAGTACTTC.

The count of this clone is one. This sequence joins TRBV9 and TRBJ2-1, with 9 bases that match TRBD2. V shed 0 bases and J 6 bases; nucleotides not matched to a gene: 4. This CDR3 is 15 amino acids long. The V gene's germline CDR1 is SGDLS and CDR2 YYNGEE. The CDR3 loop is CASSVGLAATNEQFF. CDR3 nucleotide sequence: TGTGCCAGCAGCGTAGGACTAGCGGCAACCAATGAGCAGTTCTTC.

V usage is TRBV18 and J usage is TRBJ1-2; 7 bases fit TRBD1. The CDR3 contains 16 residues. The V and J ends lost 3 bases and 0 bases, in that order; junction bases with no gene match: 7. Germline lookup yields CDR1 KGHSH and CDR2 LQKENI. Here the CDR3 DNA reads TGTGCCAGCTCACCCCGACAGGGACCAACTAACTATGGCTACACCTTC. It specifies CASSPRQGPTNYGYTF.

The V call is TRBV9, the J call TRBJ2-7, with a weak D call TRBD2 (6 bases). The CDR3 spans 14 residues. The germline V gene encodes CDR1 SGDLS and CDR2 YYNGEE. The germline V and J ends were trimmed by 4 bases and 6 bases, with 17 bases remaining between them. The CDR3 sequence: CASSFSGLASEQYF. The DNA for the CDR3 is TGTGCCAGCAGCTTTAGTGGCCTAGCGAGCGAGCAGTACTTC.

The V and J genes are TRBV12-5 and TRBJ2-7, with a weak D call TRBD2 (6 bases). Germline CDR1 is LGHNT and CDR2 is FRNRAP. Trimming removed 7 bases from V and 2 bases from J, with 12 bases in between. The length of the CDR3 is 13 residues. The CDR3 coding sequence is TGTGCTAGTGCCCCCAGCGGGCCCTACGAGCAGTACTTC. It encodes CASAPSGPYEQYF.

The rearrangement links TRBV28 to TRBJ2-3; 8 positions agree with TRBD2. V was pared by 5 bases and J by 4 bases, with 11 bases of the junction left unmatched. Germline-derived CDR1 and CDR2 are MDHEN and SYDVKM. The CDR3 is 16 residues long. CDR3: CASSLRTSRDADTQYF. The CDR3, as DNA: TGTGCCAGCAGTCTCCGGACTAGCCGAGACGCAGATACGCAGTATTTT.

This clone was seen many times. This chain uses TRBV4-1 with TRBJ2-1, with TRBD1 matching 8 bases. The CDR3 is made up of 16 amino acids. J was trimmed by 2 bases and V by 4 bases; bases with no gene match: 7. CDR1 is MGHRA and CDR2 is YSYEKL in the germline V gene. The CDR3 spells CASSLRGQDTYNEQFF. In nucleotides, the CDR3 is TGCGCCAGCAGCCTCCGGGGACAGGACACCTACAATGAGCAGTTCTTC.

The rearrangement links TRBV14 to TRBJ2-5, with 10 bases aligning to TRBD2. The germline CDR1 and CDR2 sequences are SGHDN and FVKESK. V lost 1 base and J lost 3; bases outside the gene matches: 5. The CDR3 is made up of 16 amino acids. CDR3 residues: CASSQVASGRKETQYF. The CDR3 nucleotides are TGTGCCAGCAGCCAAGTGGCTAGCGGGAGAAAAGAGACCCAGTACTTC.

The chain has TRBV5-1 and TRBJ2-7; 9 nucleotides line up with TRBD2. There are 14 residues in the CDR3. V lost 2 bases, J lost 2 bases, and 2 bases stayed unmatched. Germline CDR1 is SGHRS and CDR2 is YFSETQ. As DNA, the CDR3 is TGCGCCAGCAGCTTTGGGACTAGCACCTACGAGCAGTACTTC. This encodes CASSFGTSTYEQYF.

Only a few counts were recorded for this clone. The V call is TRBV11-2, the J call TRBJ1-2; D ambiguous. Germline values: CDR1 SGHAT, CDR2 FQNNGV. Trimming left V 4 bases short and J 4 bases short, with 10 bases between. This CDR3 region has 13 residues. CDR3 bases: TGTGCCAGCAGCTCCCAGAAAAGCTATGGCTACACCTTC. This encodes CASSSQKSYGYTF.

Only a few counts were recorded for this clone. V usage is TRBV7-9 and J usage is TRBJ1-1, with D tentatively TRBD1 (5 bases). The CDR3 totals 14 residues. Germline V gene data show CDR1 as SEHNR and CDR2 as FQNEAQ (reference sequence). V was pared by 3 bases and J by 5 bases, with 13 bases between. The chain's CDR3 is CASSLGRHKTEAFF. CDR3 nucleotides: TGTGCCAGCAGCTTGGGGCGACATAAAACTGAAGCTTTCTTT.

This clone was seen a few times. As DNA, the CDR3 is TGTGCCACCAGCAAGGGAGGTAGCTATGGCTACACCTTC. The encoded protein is CATSKGGSYGYTF. The chain combines TRBV24-1 with TRBJ1-2; no reliable D call. Per germline, CDR1 KGHDR and CDR2 SFDVKD. Trimming shortened V by 7 bases and J by 4 bases, and 12 bases separated the two germline ends. The CDR3 is 13 residues long.